A selection of T cell receptor beta chains follows, all from one sample in a study of T-cell memory formation after mild COVID-19. TCRdb re-called the 5' RACE reads with MiXCR, one entry per CDR3 protein. Of 85,000 to 120,000 distinct CDR3 sequences in the sample, about a sixth were seen once. The material sequenced was PBMCs or a T cell subset sorted from them (not recorded which). The receptors come from an adult woman who had mild COVID-19 (a few samples of this study predate the infection). Cell type and time point are not known. CDR3s include the opening cysteine and the closing phenylalanine or tryptophan. D genes are given only for firm matches. Clone sizes are given selectively: once, few, many, or a class where the clone is expanded.

d_gene	v_gene	abundance	len	j_gene	CDR3nt	CDR3aa
NA	TRBV9	few	15	TRBJ2-3	TGTGCCAGCAGCGGGGGTCGGGGGGCTTCAGATACGCAGTATTTT	CASSGGRGASDTQYF
NA	TRBV14	NA	12	TRBJ2-1	TGTGCCAGCAGCCTAATCGGAGTAGAGCAGTTCTTC	CASSLIGVEQFF
NA	TRBV24-1	few	16	TRBJ2-5	TGTGCCACCAGTGATTTGCGACAGGGGAGGGGAGAGACCCAGTACTTC	CATSDLRQGRGETQYF
NA	TRBV5-6	NA	12	TRBJ1-5	TGTGCCAGCAGCTTATTGGATCAGCCCCAGCATTTT	CASSLLDQPQHF
NA	TRBV4-1	NA	15	TRBJ2-7	TGCGCCAGCAGCCCCCCAGCGGGCCCACCCTACGAGCAGTACTTC	CASSPPAGPPYEQYF
NA	TRBV12-3/TRBV12-4	few	14	TRBJ1-4	TGTGCCAGCAGCCTCTGGGCACCCCAAGAAAAACTGTTTTTT	CASSLWAPQEKLFF
NA	TRBV4-1	NA	14	TRBJ2-7	TGCGCCAGCAGTCGACAGGTTGACTCCTACGAGCAGTACTTC	CASSRQVDSYEQYF
NA	TRBV30	few	13	TRBJ2-3	TGTGCCTGGAGTATCCGGAGGGGTGATACGCAGTATTTT	CAWSIRRGDTQYF
TRBD1	TRBV7-9	few	16	TRBJ2-2	TGTGCCAGCAGCCCAGGACAGGGGCATCACACCGGGGAGCTGTTTTTT	CASSPGQGHHTGELFF
TRBD2	TRBV4-3	few	15	TRBJ2-7	TGCGCCAGCAGCCAAGAGGCTGGGAGGGGTCGCGAGCAGTACTTC	CASSQEAGRGREQYF
TRBD2	TRBV9	few	16	TRBJ2-3	TGTGCCAGCAGCGGTCGATCTAGCGGGAGCTCAGATACGCAGTATTTT	CASSGRSSGSSDTQYF
TRBD2	TRBV9	few	18	TRBJ2-5	TGTGCCAGCAGCAATAACCCGGTGACTAGCCGGGTTGAGGAGACCCAGTACTTC	CASSNNPVTSRVEETQYF
TRBD1	TRBV4-1	few	18	TRBJ1-5	TGCGCCAGCAGCCAATGGGCAGCGGGGACAGGGAAGGTTCAGCCCCAGCATTTT	CASSQWAAGTGKVQPQHF
TRBD1	TRBV24-1	NA	18	TRBJ2-6	TGTGCCACCAGTGATTCTGGACAGGGAAATACTGGGGCCAACGTCCTGACTTTC	CATSDSGQGNTGANVLTF